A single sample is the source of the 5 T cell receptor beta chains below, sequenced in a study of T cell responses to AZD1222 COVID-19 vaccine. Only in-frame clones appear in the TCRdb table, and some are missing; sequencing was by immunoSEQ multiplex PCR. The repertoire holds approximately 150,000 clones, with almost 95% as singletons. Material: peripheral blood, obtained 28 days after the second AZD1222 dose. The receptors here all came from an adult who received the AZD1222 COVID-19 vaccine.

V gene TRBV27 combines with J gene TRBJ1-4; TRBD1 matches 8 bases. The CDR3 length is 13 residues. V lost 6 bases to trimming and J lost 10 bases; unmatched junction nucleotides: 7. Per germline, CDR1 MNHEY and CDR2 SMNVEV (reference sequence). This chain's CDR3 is CASSLTGERKLFF. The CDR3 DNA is TGTGCCAGCAGCCTGACAGGGGAGCGAAAACTGTTTTTT.

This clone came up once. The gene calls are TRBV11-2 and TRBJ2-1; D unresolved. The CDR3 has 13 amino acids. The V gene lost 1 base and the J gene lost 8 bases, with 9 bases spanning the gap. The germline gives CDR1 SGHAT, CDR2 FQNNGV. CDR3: CASSLGSGYEQFF. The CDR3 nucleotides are TGTGCCAGCAGCTTAGGATCCGGATATGAGCAGTTCTTC.

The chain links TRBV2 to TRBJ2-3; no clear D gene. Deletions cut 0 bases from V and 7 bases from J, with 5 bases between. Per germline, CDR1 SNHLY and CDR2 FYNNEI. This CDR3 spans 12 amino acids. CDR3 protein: CASSEAVYTQYF. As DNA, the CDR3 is TGTGCCAGCAGTGAAGCTGTGTATACGCAGTATTTT. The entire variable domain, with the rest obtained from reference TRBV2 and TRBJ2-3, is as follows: EPEVTQTPSHQVTQMGQEVILRCVPISNHLYFYWYRQILGQKVEFLVSFYNNEISEKSEIFDDQFSVERPDGSNFTLKIRSTKLEDSAMYFCASSEAVYTQYFGPGTRLTVL.

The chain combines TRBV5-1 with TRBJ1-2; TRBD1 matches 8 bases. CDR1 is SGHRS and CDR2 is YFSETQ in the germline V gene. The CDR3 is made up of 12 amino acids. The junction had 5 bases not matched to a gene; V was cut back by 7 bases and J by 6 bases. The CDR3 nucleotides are TGCGCCAGCGGCTGGGGACAGGATGGCTACACCTTC. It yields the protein CASGWGQDGYTF.

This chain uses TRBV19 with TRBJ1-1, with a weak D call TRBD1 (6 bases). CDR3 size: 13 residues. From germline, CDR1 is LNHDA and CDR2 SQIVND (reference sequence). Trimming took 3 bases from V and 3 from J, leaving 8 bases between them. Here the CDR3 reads CASSIKGDTEAFF. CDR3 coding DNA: TGTGCCAGTAGTATTAAGGGGGACACTGAAGCTTTCTTT.